These 27 T cell receptor beta chains came from one sample sequenced in a study of shared clonotypes between healthy human individuals. Method: immunoSEQ multiplex PCR; TCRdb's copy keeps in-frame clones and lacks some. The sample consists of over a million clones, about 84% of them appearing once. Sequencing used memory CD4+ T cells from PBMCs. Subset defined: CD45RA-negative fraction. These receptors came from a man aged 18 to 30 in good health. Some clones in this sample may be carry-over from other donors' samples.

The chain combines TRBV25-1 with TRBJ2-1; 11 bases map to TRBD1. Germline V gene sequence: CDR1 MGHDK, CDR2 SYGVNS. The V and J ends lost 4 bases and 5 bases, in that order; junction bases with no gene match: 10. CDR3 length: 17 residues. The CDR3 loop is CASSGTTGTGGNNEQFF. CDR3 DNA: TGTGCCAGCAGTGGGACTACCGGGACAGGGGGGAACAATGAGCAGTTCTTC.

This rearrangement joins TRBV28 to TRBJ2-7, with D possibly matching TRBD1 (5 bases). CDR3 size: 14 residues. V dropped 7 bases and J dropped 2 bases, with 15 bases sitting between them. The germline V gene encodes CDR1 MDHEN and CDR2 SYDVKM. The CDR3 sequence is CASTIFQGTYEQYF. CDR3 DNA: TGTGCCAGCACAATCTTTCAGGGAACCTACGAGCAGTACTTC.

The V call is TRBV2, the J call TRBJ1-2; D remains unclear. The V gene's germline CDR1 is SNHLY and CDR2 FYNNEI. This CDR3 is 12 amino acids long. Deletions cut 8 bases from V and 3 bases from J, with 10 bases between. The CDR3 DNA reads TGTGCCAGCTCCTGGTCTCACTATGGCTACACCTTC. It translates to CASSWSHYGYTF. Full variable domain (outside the CDR3, taken from reference TRBV2 and TRBJ1-2): EPEVTQTPSHQVTQMGQEVILRCVPISNHLYFYWYRQILGQKVEFLVSFYNNEISEKSEIFDDQFSVERPDGSNFTLKIRSTKLEDSAMYFCASSWSHYGYTFGSGTRLTVV.

The chain is built from TRBV5-1 and TRBJ2-7; 10 bases map to TRBD1. Germline V gives CDR1 SGHRS, CDR2 YFSETQ. This CDR3 has 14 amino acids. The V gene end was trimmed by 2 bases and the J gene end by 6 bases; junction bases not matched to a gene: 5. CDR3 protein: CASSFRQGAPEQYF. CDR3 DNA: TGCGCCAGCAGCTTCAGACAGGGGGCGCCCGAGCAGTACTTC.

The chain employs TRBV18 and TRBJ1-1; perhaps TRBD1 as D (6 bases). Germline values: CDR1 KGHSH, CDR2 LQKENI. The CDR3 covers 14 residues. Trimming pared 2 bases from V and 8 bases from J, leaving 15 bases between. The CDR3 bases are TGTGCCAGCTCACCAGGGGGGGCTAAGGTCGAAGCTTTCTTT. Translation: CASSPGGAKVEAFF.

This clone was seen more than once but under ten times. The genes are TRBV7-9 and TRBJ1-5; tentatively, D is TRBD1 (5 bases). Per germline, CDR1 SEHNR and CDR2 FQNEAQ (reference sequence). The V end lost 2 bases, the J end lost 2 bases, and 13 bases lay between the germline ends. This CDR3 is 16 amino acids long. CDR3 nucleotides: TGTGCCAGCAGCTTATATATGGGGACGGGCAATCAGCCCCAGCATTTT. It translates to CASSLYMGTGNQPQHF.

The V gene is TRBV7-8, the J gene TRBJ2-7; D not resolved. The germline V gene has CDR1 SGHVS and CDR2 FQNEAQ. V was clipped by 6 bases and J by 5 bases, with 17 bases between them. The CDR3 extends over 14 amino acids. CDR3 DNA: TGTGCCAGCAGGGACCGGGCAGAGGCCCACGAGCAGTACTTC. Residues: CASRDRAEAHEQYF.

The chain joins TRBV7-7 to TRBJ2-2; 11 positions match TRBD1. Germline V gene sequence: CDR1 SSHAT, CDR2 FNYEAQ (reference sequence). The CDR3 is made up of 15 amino acids. V shed 5 bases, J shed 4 bases, and the junction held 3 bases outside the gene matches. The CDR3 DNA sequence: TGTGCCAGCAGCCCAGGGACAGGGGGCACCGGGGAGCTGTTTTTT. Its translation: CASSPGTGGTGELFF.

This clone was counted a single time. The genes are TRBV5-1 and TRBJ2-2; D not resolved. This CDR3 has 13 residues. Germline lookup yields CDR1 SGHRS and CDR2 YFSETQ. Trimming cost V 4 bases and J 6 bases, with 10 bases left between them. The CDR3 spells CASSAGGPGELFF. As DNA, the CDR3 is TGCGCCAGCAGCGCTGGCGGTCCCGGGGAGCTGTTTTTT. The whole variable domain, remainder taken from reference TRBV5-1 and TRBJ2-2, is KAGVTQTPRYLIKTRGQQVTLSCSPISGHRSVSWYQQTPGQGLQFLFEYFSETQRNKGNFPGRFSGRQFSNSRSEMNVSTLELGDSALYLCASSAGGPGELFFGEGSRLTVL.

Remarks on this clone: With a far larger clone one base away, a read error is the likely cause. This chain uses TRBV11-2 with TRBJ1-1; D call uncertain. The germline CDR1 and CDR2 sequences are SGHAT and FQNNGV. Trimming stripped 1 base from V and 5 bases from J, with 14 bases between. The CDR3 sequence is 15 residues long. CDR3 protein: CASSLGVTVVTEAFF. For the CDR3, the DNA is TGTGCCAGCAGCTTAGGGGTGACGGTGGTGACTGAAGCTTTCTTT.

This clone has a handful of counts. This sequence joins TRBV28 and TRBJ1-1; D possibly corresponds to TRBD1 (5 bases). Germline lookup yields CDR1 MDHEN and CDR2 SYDVKM. The CDR3 runs to 12 residues. V was trimmed by 7 bases and J by 8 bases, leaving 14 bases between them. The CDR3 DNA reads as TGTGCCAGCACCCAAGTCGGGACCGAAGCTTTCTTT. Translation gives CASTQVGTEAFF.

V gene TRBV5-4 combines with J gene TRBJ2-1; 8 bases match TRBD2. The CDR3 runs 15 residues. Trimming cost V 4 bases and J 3 bases; bases outside gene matches: 6. Germline values: CDR1 SGHNT, CDR2 YYREEE (reference sequence). The CDR3: CASSVGTSSYNEQFF. DNA of the CDR3: TGTGCCAGCAGCGTCGGGACTAGTAGCTACAATGAGCAGTTCTTC.

The chain employs TRBV30 and TRBJ2-3; D possibly corresponds to TRBD1 (5 bases). This CDR3 spans 13 amino acids. V lost 4 bases to trimming and J lost 0 bases, with 8 bases between them. Germline lookup yields CDR1 GTSNPN and CDR2 SVGIG (reference sequence). CDR3 bases: TGTGCCTGGACAGGGTTCAGCACAGATACGCAGTATTTT. This gives the protein CAWTGFSTDTQYF.

In regard to this clone: One base separates it from a far larger clone, so it is likely a read error. The gene calls are TRBV5-1 and TRBJ1-2; TRBD1 matches 9 bases. Germline CDR1 reads SGHRS; CDR2 reads YFSETQ. This CDR3 has 13 residues. In DNA, the CDR3 is TGCGCCGGCAGCTTGGGGGACAGGGATGGCTACACCTTC. It translates to CAGSLGDRDGYTF. The full variable domain, rest sourced from reference TRBV5-1 and TRBJ1-2, is KAGVTQTPRYLIKTRGQQVTLSCSPISGHRSVSWYQQTPGQGLQFLFEYFSETQRNKGNFPGRFSGRQFSNSRSEMNVSTLELGDSALYLCAGSLGDRDGYTFGSGTRLTVV.

Notes on this clone: This may be a read error, as it is one base from a much larger clone. This rearrangement joins TRBV7-2 to TRBJ1-2; TRBD1 matches at 10 bases. The V and J ends lost 4 bases and 4 bases, in that order; junction bases with no gene match: 3. The germline CDR1 and CDR2 sequences are SGHTA and FQGNSA. The CDR3 is 14 amino acids. CDR3 DNA sequence: TGTGCCAGCAGCTCCGGGACAGGGGCCTATGGCTACACCTTC. Translation: CASSSGTGAYGYTF. The variable domain in full, with the rest retrieved from reference TRBV7-2 and TRBJ1-2, is GAGVSQSPSNKVTEKGKDVELRCDPISGHTALYWYRQSLGQGLEFLIYFQGNSAPDKSGLPSDRFSAERTGGSVSTLTIQRTQQEDSAVYLCASSSGTGAYGYTFGSGTRLTVV.

The table lists this clone with a count of one. This chain connects TRBV5-1 to TRBJ2-1; D is unclear. Trimming removed 2 bases from V and 2 bases from J, with 8 bases in between. Germline V gene sequence: CDR1 SGHRS, CDR2 YFSETQ. The CDR3 extends over 14 amino acids. The CDR3 is CASSFTVPYNEQFF. The CDR3 region has the DNA TGCGCCAGCAGCTTCACGGTTCCCTACAATGAGCAGTTCTTC.

The V gene is TRBV10-3, the J gene TRBJ2-1; 11 nucleotides agree with TRBD2. Germline V gene lookup returns CDR1 ENHRY and CDR2 SYGVKD. CDR3 length: 15 amino acids. V shed 2 bases, J shed 4 bases, and the junction held 1 base outside the gene matches. CDR3 DNA: TGTGCCATCAGTGAGATAGCGGGAGGGTACAATGAGCAGTTCTTC. Translating it yields CAISEIAGGYNEQFF.

This clone occurred a few times. The rearrangement joins TRBV19 to TRBJ2-1; D ambiguous. Germline V gene lookup returns CDR1 LNHDA and CDR2 SQIVND (reference sequence). Trimming pared 3 bases from V and 10 bases from J, leaving 13 bases between. This CDR3 is built from 13 residues. CDR3 sequence: CASSISRVTEQFF. The CDR3 nucleotides are TGTGCCAGTAGTATCAGTCGGGTCACCGAGCAGTTCTTC.

This clone was observed a few times. The gene calls are TRBV9 and TRBJ1-1; no firm D call. The CDR3 has 14 amino acids. V was trimmed by 3 bases and J by 3 bases, leaving 12 bases between them. The germline V gene encodes CDR1 SGDLS and CDR2 YYNGEE. CDR3 protein: CASSAAVGYTEAFF. As DNA, the CDR3 is TGTGCCAGCAGCGCCGCGGTAGGGTACACTGAAGCTTTCTTT.

The chain links TRBV15 to TRBJ2-3; D possibly matches TRBD1 or TRBD2 (5 bases each). V was trimmed by 3 bases and J by 6 bases, leaving 16 bases between them. This CDR3 spans 15 amino acids. The germline V gene encodes CDR1 LNHNV and CDR2 YYDKDF (reference sequence). The CDR3 reads CATSSGTTEVDTQYF. CDR3 sequence (DNA): TGTGCCACCAGCAGCGGGACCACTGAAGTGGATACGCAGTATTTT.

This clone was found once. J is TRBJ1-1 and V is TRBV27; 9 bases match TRBD1. Losses at the gene ends were 6 bases for V and 3 bases for J; bases not matched to a gene: 17. This CDR3 comprises 18 residues. CDR1 MNHEY and CDR2 SMNVEV come from the germline V gene (reference sequence). CDR3 nucleotide sequence: TGTGCCAGCAGCTTGACCGGCTTACGGACAGGGGAGGACACTGAAGCTTTCTTT. Amino acids: CASSLTGLRTGEDTEAFF.

V usage is TRBV29-1 and J usage is TRBJ1-4; 9 bases agree with TRBD1. The CDR3 loop spans 13 amino acids. Trimming at V came to 8 bases and at J to 8 bases, leaving 9 bases not matched to a gene. Germline values: CDR1 SQVTM, CDR2 ANQGSEA. DNA for the CDR3: TGCAGCACCCAGGGGGGACAGGGAGAAAAACTGTTTTTT. Its protein is CSTQGGQGEKLFF. Full variable domain (remainder filled in from reference TRBV29-1 and TRBJ1-4): SAVISQKPSRDICQRGTSLTIQCQVDSQVTMMFWYRQQPGQSLTLIATANQGSEATYESGFVIDKFPISRPNLTFSTLTVSNMSPEDSSIYLCSTQGGQGEKLFFGSGTQLSVL.

CDR3 nucleotide sequence: TGTGCCAGCAGCTCCCGGACTAGTCGGGAGACCCAGTACTTC. This codes for CASSSRTSRETQYF. The gene calls are TRBV5-5 and TRBJ2-5; 7 bases are a match to TRBD2. The CDR3 runs to 14 residues. Germline V gives CDR1 SGHKS, CDR2 YYEKEE (reference sequence). The V segment lost 3 bases and the J segment 5 bases; nucleotides outside the gene matches: 7.

The chain carries TRBV11-2 and TRBJ2-1; possible D gene TRBD2, 6 bases. This CDR3 spans 15 amino acids. CDR1 and CDR2 (germline): SGHAT, FQNNGV. V was trimmed by 0 bases and J by 6 bases, leaving 12 bases between them. The CDR3 DNA reads TGTGCCAGCAGCTTAGAGTGGGGGGTCCGCAATGAGCAGTTCTTC. Protein: CASSLEWGVRNEQFF.

This clone was counted only a few times. The rearrangement joins TRBV7-2 to TRBJ2-5, with D maybe TRBD2 (6 bases). Germline-derived CDR1 and CDR2 are SGHTA and FQGNSA. V was clipped by 1 base and J by 2 bases, with 8 bases between them. This CDR3 has 14 residues. The CDR3 protein is CASSLGTTQETQYF. The CDR3 DNA is TGTGCCAGCAGCTTAGGGACTACTCAAGAGACCCAGTACTTC.

This clone showed up just a few times. The V and J genes are TRBV5-1 and TRBJ2-7, with D maybe TRBD1 (6 bases). The CDR3 is 14 residues long. Germline assignment: CDR1 SGHRS and CDR2 YFSETQ. V was cut by 6 bases and J by 2 bases, with 15 bases left in between. The DNA for the CDR3 is TGCGCCAGCAACGCTCGGACAGACCCCTACGAGCAGTACTTC. Translating it yields CASNARTDPYEQYF.

This chain uses TRBV27 with TRBJ2-7; possibly TRBD1 for D (6 bases). Germline values: CDR1 MNHEY, CDR2 SMNVEV (reference sequence). V shed 6 bases and J shed 3 bases, with 12 bases lying between them. The CDR3 covers 13 residues. The CDR3 sequence is CASRLQGNYEQYF. Written as DNA, the CDR3 is TGTGCCAGCAGGTTACAGGGTAACTACGAGCAGTACTTC.